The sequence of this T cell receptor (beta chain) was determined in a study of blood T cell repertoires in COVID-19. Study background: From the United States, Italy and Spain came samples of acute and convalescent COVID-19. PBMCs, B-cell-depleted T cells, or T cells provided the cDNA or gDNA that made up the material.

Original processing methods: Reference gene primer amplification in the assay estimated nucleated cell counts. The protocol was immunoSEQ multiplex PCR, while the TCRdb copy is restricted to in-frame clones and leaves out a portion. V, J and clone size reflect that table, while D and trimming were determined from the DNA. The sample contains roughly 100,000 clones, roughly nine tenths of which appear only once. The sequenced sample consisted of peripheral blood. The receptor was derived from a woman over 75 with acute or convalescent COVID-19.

The CDR3 DNA reads as TGTGCCAGCAGCTTAGCCCCGACAGATGAAAGTGAAAAACTGTTTTTT. Translation gives CASSLAPTDESEKLFF. V gene TRBV7-6 combines with J gene TRBJ1-4; D is perhaps TRBD1 (5 bases). Deletions cut 0 bases from V and 7 bases from J, with 15 bases between. CDR3 length equals 16 residues. The germline V gene has CDR1 SGHVS and CDR2 FNYEAQ. The whole variable domain, remainder taken from reference TRBV7-6 and TRBJ1-4, is GAGVSQSPRYKVTKRGQDVALRCDPISGHVSLYWYRQALGQGPEFLTYFNYEAQQDKSGLPNDRFSAERPEGSISTLTIQRTEQRDSAMYRCASSLAPTDESEKLFFGSGTQLSVL.